The sequence of this T cell receptor beta chain was determined in a study of blood T cell repertoires in COVID-19. Overall study context: Samples of COVID-19 (acute and convalescent) were obtained from the United States, Italy and Spain.

The CDR3 runs to 15 residues. Trimming cost V 0 bases and J 4 bases, with 12 bases left between them. Germline assignment: CDR1 MGHRA and CDR2 YSYEKL. Clones were sequenced by immunoSEQ multiplex PCR, and TCRdb holds only the in-frame ones, with some missing. The sample yields 250,000 to 350,000 clones, around 90% seen once. The TCR sequence derives from a young man with active or convalescent COVID-19. This chain joins TRBV4-1 and TRBJ1-1; perhaps TRBD1 as D (5 bases). Material: peripheral blood. The CDR3 sequence is CASSQDDLGGTEAFF. DNA for the CDR3: TGCGCCAGCAGCCAAGATGACTTGGGGGGCACTGAAGCTTTCTTT.